What follows are 21 T cell receptor beta chains derived from one specimen sequenced in a study of blood T cell repertoires in COVID-19. Data came from immunoSEQ multiplex PCR; TCRdb stores just in-frame clones and leaves some out. The repertoire holds tens of thousands of clones, with 88% as singletons. Sequenced input: peripheral blood. The receptors shown here come from a man aged 45-65 years with active COVID-19.

The chain employs TRBV28 and TRBJ1-5; D perhaps matches TRBD1 (5 bases). This CDR3 has 11 amino acids. The V end was cut by 7 bases, the J end by 10 bases, with 11 bases between. From germline, CDR1 is MDHEN and CDR2 SYDVKM. The CDR3 coding sequence is TGTGCCAGCACGGGGGATGAACCCCAGCATTTT. It yields the protein CASTGDEPQHF.

V gene TRBV19 combines with J gene TRBJ2-1; the match to TRBD2 covers 8 bases. The CDR3 sequence is 15 residues long. Germline V gene sequence: CDR1 LNHDA, CDR2 SQIVND (reference sequence). J was trimmed by 8 bases and V by 5 bases; bases with no gene match: 11. The CDR3 loop is CASSPTSGTWDEQFF. CDR3 sequence (DNA): TGTGCCAGTAGTCCTACTAGCGGCACTTGGGATGAGCAGTTCTTC.

This rearrangement joins TRBV9 to TRBJ2-7, with 7 bases fitting TRBD1. Losses at the gene ends were 7 bases for V and 2 bases for J; bases not matched to a gene: 3. This CDR3 contains 12 residues. The V gene's germline CDR1 is SGDLS and CDR2 YYNGEE. The CDR3 protein is CASLRGPYEQYF. In DNA, the CDR3 is TGTGCCAGCTTAAGGGGGCCCTACGAGCAGTACTTC.

The rearrangement joins TRBV5-6 to TRBJ1-1; tentatively, D is TRBD1 (5 bases). Germline V gives CDR1 SGHDT, CDR2 YYEEEE. V shed 1 base and J shed 3 bases, with 16 bases lying between them. CDR3 length: 16 residues. The CDR3 is CASSLFTGGWDTEAFF. Written as DNA, the CDR3 is TGTGCCAGCAGCTTGTTCACCGGGGGATGGGACACTGAAGCTTTCTTT. Together with reference TRBV5-6 and TRBJ1-1, the CDR3 gives the full variable domain: DAGVTQSPTHLIKTRGQQVTLRCSPKSGHDTVSWYQQALGQGPQFIFQYYEEEERQRGNFPDRFSGHQFPNYSSELNVNALLLGDSALYLCASSLFTGGWDTEAFFGQGTRLTVV.

The chain links TRBV7-8 to TRBJ1-2; no definite D call. This CDR3 spans 13 amino acids. Trimming cost V 7 bases and J 10 bases, with 19 bases left between them. Germline-derived CDR1 and CDR2 are SGHVS and FQNEAQ. CDR3 nucleotides: TGTGCCAGCATGGGTTGGGCCCCCTTTGCCTACACCTTC. Translated: CASMGWAPFAYTF. Supplemented by reference TRBV7-8 and TRBJ1-2, the full variable domain reads GAGVSQSPRYKVAKRGQDVALRCDPISGHVSLFWYQQALGQGPEFLTYFQNEAQLDKSGLPSDRFFAERPEGSVSTLKIQRTQQEDSAVYLCASMGWAPFAYTFGSGTRLTVV.

This chain joins TRBV3-1 (or the pseudogene TRBV3-2) and TRBJ1-6; D is perhaps TRBD1 (5 bases). Trimming took off 0 bases at V and 10 bases at J, with 19 bases between the two ends. CDR3 length: 17 residues. Germline V lookup: CDR1 LGHDT, CDR2 YNNKEL (reference sequence). CDR3 DNA: TGTGCCAGCAGCCAAGATGTAGGGCAGGGTGGCGGCTCACCCCTCCACTTT. Translating gives CASSQDVGQGGGSPLHF.

The chain combines TRBV7-9 with TRBJ2-2; D might be TRBD2 (5 bases). This CDR3 has 15 amino acids. V gave up 1 base and J gave up 5 bases, with 11 bases separating them. The germline V gene encodes CDR1 SEHNR and CDR2 FQNEAQ (reference sequence). The CDR3 is CASSLGRDPTGELFF. In nucleotides, the CDR3 is TGTGCCAGCAGCTTAGGTCGGGATCCAACCGGGGAGCTGTTTTTT.

The chain carries TRBV7-3 and TRBJ1-1; D possibly corresponds to TRBD1 (6 bases). In germline, CDR1 is SGHTA, CDR2 FQGTGA. This CDR3 has 14 amino acids. V was cut by 2 bases and J by 6 bases, with 13 bases left in between. The CDR3 DNA reads TGTGCCAGCAGCTTAGCTTCAGGGGCCCCTGAAGCTTTCTTT. This encodes CASSLASGAPEAFF.

The gene calls are TRBV5-5 and TRBJ2-7; TRBD1 agrees at 7 bases. V shed 7 bases and J 2 bases; nucleotides not matched to a gene: 12. The CDR3 spans 15 residues. Germline V lookup: CDR1 SGHKS, CDR2 YYEKEE (reference sequence). CDR3: CASLLTGTATYEQYF. CDR3 coding DNA: TGTGCCAGCTTGCTAACCGGGACAGCCACCTACGAGCAGTACTTC.

V is TRBV19 and J is TRBJ1-2; a possible D gene is TRBD1 (5 bases). Trimming left V 6 bases short and J 7 bases short, with 21 bases between. Looked up from germline, CDR1 is LNHDA and CDR2 is SQIVND (reference sequence). This CDR3 has 15 amino acids. The CDR3 bases are TGTGCCAGTAGGCTGATCGGACAAAGTACAGCTGGCTACACCTTC. Translated: CASRLIGQSTAGYTF.

In this sample, this clone turned up once. The gene calls are TRBV5-4 and TRBJ1-3; D unresolved. The V end lost 0 bases, the J end lost 2 bases, and 6 bases lay between the germline ends. This CDR3 is built from 14 residues. Germline V CDR1 and CDR2: SGHNT, YYREEE (reference sequence). CDR3 loop: CASSLATAGNTIYF. The DNA for the CDR3 is TGTGCCAGCAGCTTGGCAACAGCTGGAAACACCATATATTTT. Together with reference TRBV5-4 and TRBJ1-3, the CDR3 gives the full variable domain: ETGVTQSPTHLIKTRGQQVTLRCSSQSGHNTVSWYQQALGQGPQFIFQYYREEENGRGNFPPRFSGLQFPNYSSELNVNALELDDSALYLCASSLATAGNTIYFGEGSWLTVV.

Concerning this clone itself: The junction and the germline gene differ at one end; a read error may be behind it. The rearrangement links TRBV7-7 to TRBJ2-2; 10 nucleotides align to TRBD1. Germline values: CDR1 SSHAT, CDR2 FNYEAQ (reference sequence). This CDR3 comprises 15 residues. For the CDR3, the DNA is TGTGCTAGCACACCCGGACAGGGGGAAACCGGGGAGCTGTTTTTT. It translates to CASTPGQGETGELFF.

This sequence joins TRBV7-3 and TRBJ2-3; 10 nucleotides agree with TRBD2. V lost 2 bases to trimming and J lost 5 bases; unmatched junction nucleotides: 7. Germline-derived CDR1 and CDR2 are SGHTA and FQGTGA. CDR3 length: 16 residues. The CDR3 protein is CASSLFIAGGQDTQYF. CDR3 nucleotides: TGTGCCAGCAGCTTATTCATAGCGGGAGGACAAGATACGCAGTATTTT.

The V and J genes are TRBV28 and TRBJ2-1, with no clear D. The CDR3 runs 16 residues. CDR1 and CDR2 from the germline V gene are MDHEN and SYDVKM. V lost 3 bases and J lost 4, with 16 bases in between. For the CDR3, the DNA is TGTGCCAGCAGTTTGACTTCCGGAGACGGGTACAATGAGCAGTTCTTC. This translates into CASSLTSGDGYNEQFF.

The V call is TRBV12-3 or TRBV12-4, the J call TRBJ1-1; no clear D. V was cut by 8 bases and J by 13 bases, with 23 bases left in between. The CDR3 extends over 13 amino acids. The CDR3 sequence: CASSENGGQDDFF. The CDR3 region has the DNA TGTGCCAGCTCCGAAAACGGAGGGCAGGATGATTTCTTT.

The chain has TRBV25-1 and TRBJ1-2, with 8 bases identical to TRBD1. This CDR3 has 15 residues. With 4 bases clipped from V and 3 bases from J, the junction kept 7 bases outside the gene matches. Germline V gene lookup returns CDR1 MGHDK and CDR2 SYGVNS. The CDR3 DNA sequence: TGTGCCAGCAGTGCGCGGACAGGGTGGGACTATGGCTACACCTTC. It codes for CASSARTGWDYGYTF.

The gene calls are TRBV28 and TRBJ2-1; D might be TRBD1 (6 bases). Germline CDR1 reads MDHEN; CDR2 reads SYDVKM. This CDR3 is built from 15 residues. With 2 bases removed from V and 0 bases from J, the gap between germline ends came to 8 bases. The CDR3 DNA sequence: TGTGCCAGCAGTTTAGAACAGGGCTCCTACAATGAGCAGTTCTTC. This translates into CASSLEQGSYNEQFF. The variable domain in full, completed from reference TRBV28 and TRBJ2-1, reads DVKVTQSSRYLVKRTGEKVFLECVQDMDHENMFWYRQDPGLGLRLIYFSYDVKMKEKGDIPEGYSVSREKKERFSLILESASTNQTSMYLCASSLEQGSYNEQFFGPGTRLTVL.

The chain joins TRBV7-9 to TRBJ2-1; D remains unclear. The CDR3 runs 16 residues. Germline CDR1 SEHNR, CDR2 FQNEAQ (reference sequence). Deletions cut 1 base from V and 0 bases from J, with 10 bases between. The CDR3 loop is CASSLEQVSSYNEQFF. For the CDR3, the DNA is TGTGCCAGCAGCTTAGAGCAGGTCAGCTCCTACAATGAGCAGTTCTTC.

This clone has just a few counts. The V call is TRBV4-1, the J call TRBJ1-1, with D tentatively TRBD1 (5 bases). The CDR3 is made up of 13 amino acids. Germline V gene lookup returns CDR1 MGHRA and CDR2 YSYEKL. V was trimmed by 2 bases and J by 8 bases, leaving 12 bases between them. CDR3 loop: CASSQSGGREAFF. The CDR3 nucleotides are TGCGCCAGCAGCCAATCGGGGGGAAGGGAAGCTTTCTTT.

The chain links TRBV30 to TRBJ1-1; D is unclear. CDR1 is GTSNPN and CDR2 is SVGIG in the germline V gene (reference sequence). V lost 3 bases and J 3 bases, leaving 11 bases between the germline ends. The CDR3 has 13 amino acids. The CDR3 here is CAWSTGGHTEAFF. CDR3 DNA sequence: TGTGCCTGGAGCACCGGAGGGCACACTGAAGCTTTCTTT. Using reference TRBV30 and TRBJ1-1 for the parts outside the CDR3, the full variable domain is SQTIHQWPATLVQPVGSPLSLECTVEGTSNPNLYWYRQAAGRGLQLLFYSVGIGQISSEVPQNLSASRPQDRQFILSSKKLLLSDSGFYLCAWSTGGHTEAFFGQGTRLTVV.

The chain recombines TRBV7-2 with TRBJ2-2; 7 bases agree with TRBD2. V was pared by 0 bases and J by 13 bases, with 11 bases of the junction left unmatched. This CDR3 has 15 residues. Germline V gene lookup returns CDR1 SGHTA and CDR2 FQGNSA. The CDR3 region has the DNA TGTGCCAGCAGCTTAGCCGCTTTGGGGACTAACTCGCTGTTTTTT. Translation: CASSLAALGTNSLFF.